This record looks at one T cell receptor beta chain sequence and its context. Its antigen is currently unknown. This record comes from a study of tumor-infiltrating lymphocytes in primary liver carcinoma. Study-level information: Recorded tumor stage was T1-T3 N0M0, with diameters of roughly 4.2 to 11 cm.

Germline DNA was extracted too, while blood RNA derived from unsorted whole blood. The researchers drew 3.5 to 4.5 milliliters of peripheral blood before surgery. TCR beta cDNA was made from approximately 540 ng total RNA with a constant-region primer. TCR beta libraries came from three nested multiplex PCR rounds using slightly modified ARM-PCR. Primers for the first two PCR rounds were TRBV1-TRBV30 forward primers and a C-beta reverse primer (about 11 cycles per round). TCRdb re-analysed the multiplex PCR reads in MiXCR, keeping a single row per CDR3 protein. There are hundreds of thousands of distinct CDR3 sequences in the sample; 65% occur only once, and roughly 9% lies in the top ten. Broader study findings: Without sorting, CD4+ versus CD8+ T cell repertoires were not compared. Tumor-blood pairs (like tumor-adjacent pairs) overlapped less than tumor region pairs did.

The CDR3 extends over 16 amino acids. Trimming removed 5 bases from V and 4 bases from J, with 17 bases in between. Per germline, CDR1 MNHEY and CDR2 SVGEGT. The chain is built from TRBV6-2 or TRBV6-3 and TRBJ1-4, with D possibly TRBD1 on 6 matching bases. The sequence was obtained from a middle-aged man with primary liver carcinoma and hepatitis B virus infection. The sample was peripheral blood. The CDR3 is CASSPGTRAGNEKLFF. As DNA, the CDR3 is TGTGCCAGCAGTCCCGGGACACGCGCCGGTAATGAAAAACTGTTTTTT.